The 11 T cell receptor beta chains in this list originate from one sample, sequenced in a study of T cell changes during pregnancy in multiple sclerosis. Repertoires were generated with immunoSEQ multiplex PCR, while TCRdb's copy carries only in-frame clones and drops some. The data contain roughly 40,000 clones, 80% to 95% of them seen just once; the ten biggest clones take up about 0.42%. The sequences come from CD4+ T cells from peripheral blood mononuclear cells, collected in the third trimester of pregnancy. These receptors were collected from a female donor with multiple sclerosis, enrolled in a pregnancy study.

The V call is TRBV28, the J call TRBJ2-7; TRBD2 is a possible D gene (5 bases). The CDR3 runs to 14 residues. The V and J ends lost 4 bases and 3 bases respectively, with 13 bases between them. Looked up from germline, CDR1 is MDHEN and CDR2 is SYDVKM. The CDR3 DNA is TGTGCCAGCAGTTCGCCCCCCGGGGACTACGAGCAGTACTTC. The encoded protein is CASSSPPGDYEQYF.

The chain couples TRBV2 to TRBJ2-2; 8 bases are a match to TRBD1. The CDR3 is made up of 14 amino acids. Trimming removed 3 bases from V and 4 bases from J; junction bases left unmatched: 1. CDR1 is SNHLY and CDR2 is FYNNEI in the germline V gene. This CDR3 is CASSDRGRTGELFF. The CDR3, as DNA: TGTGCCAGCAGTGACAGGGGGCGCACCGGGGAGCTGTTTTTT.

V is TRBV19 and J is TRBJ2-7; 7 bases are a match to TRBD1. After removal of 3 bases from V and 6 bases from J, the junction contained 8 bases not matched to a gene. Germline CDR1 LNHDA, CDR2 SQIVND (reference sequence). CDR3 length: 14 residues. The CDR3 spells CASSIKADRAEQYF. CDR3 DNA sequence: TGTGCCAGTAGTATTAAGGCTGACAGGGCCGAGCAGTACTTC. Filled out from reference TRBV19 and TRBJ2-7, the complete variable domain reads DGGITQSPKYLFRKEGQNVTLSCEQNLNHDAMYWYRQDPGQGLRLIYYSQIVNDFQKGDIAEGYSVSREKKESFPLTVTSAQKNPTAFYLCASSIKADRAEQYFGPGTRLTVT.

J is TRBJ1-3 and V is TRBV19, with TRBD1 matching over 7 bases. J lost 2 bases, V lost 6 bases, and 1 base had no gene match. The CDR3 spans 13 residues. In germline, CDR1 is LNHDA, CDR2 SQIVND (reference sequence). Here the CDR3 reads CASRQGTGNTIYF. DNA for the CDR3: TGTGCCAGTAGACAGGGGACTGGAAACACCATATATTTT.

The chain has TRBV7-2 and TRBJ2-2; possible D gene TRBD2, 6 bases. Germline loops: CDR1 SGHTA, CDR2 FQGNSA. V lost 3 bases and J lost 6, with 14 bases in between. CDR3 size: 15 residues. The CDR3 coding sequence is TGTGCCAGCAGCTTCATCCTAGCGTTCGCCGGGGAGCTGTTTTTT. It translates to CASSFILAFAGELFF.

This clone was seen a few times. The CDR3 region is CASRMTGGFTEAFF. Here the CDR3 DNA reads TGTGCCAGCAGAATGACAGGGGGATTCACTGAAGCTTTCTTT. V and J are TRBV27 and TRBJ1-1; 9 bases align to TRBD1. J was trimmed by 4 bases and V by 6 bases; bases with no gene match: 6. CDR1 and CDR2 (germline): MNHEY, SMNVEV (reference sequence). The CDR3 extends over 14 amino acids.

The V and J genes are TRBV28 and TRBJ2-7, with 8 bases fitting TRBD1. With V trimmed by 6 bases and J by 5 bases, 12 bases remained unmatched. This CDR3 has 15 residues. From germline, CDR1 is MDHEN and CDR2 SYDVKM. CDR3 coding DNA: TGTGCCAGCAGCCTCCGGGACAGGTGGGTCGACGAGCAGTACTTC. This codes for CASSLRDRWVDEQYF.

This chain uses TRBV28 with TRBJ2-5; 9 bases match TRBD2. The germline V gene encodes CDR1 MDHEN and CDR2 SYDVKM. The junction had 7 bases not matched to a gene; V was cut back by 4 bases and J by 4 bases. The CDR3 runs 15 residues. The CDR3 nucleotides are TGTGCCAGCAGTTATTCCGGGACTAGCCGAGAGACCCAGTACTTC. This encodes CASSYSGTSRETQYF.

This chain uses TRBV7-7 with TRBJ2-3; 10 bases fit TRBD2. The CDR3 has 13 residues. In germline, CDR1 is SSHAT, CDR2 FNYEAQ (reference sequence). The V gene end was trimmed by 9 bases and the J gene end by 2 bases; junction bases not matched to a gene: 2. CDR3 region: CASSGGYTDTQYF. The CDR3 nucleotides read TGTGCCAGTAGCGGGGGGTACACAGATACGCAGTATTTT.

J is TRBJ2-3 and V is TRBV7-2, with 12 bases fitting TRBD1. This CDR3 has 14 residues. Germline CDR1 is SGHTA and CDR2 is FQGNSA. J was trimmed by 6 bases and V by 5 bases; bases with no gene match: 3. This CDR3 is CASSTGQGADTQYF. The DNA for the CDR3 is TGTGCCAGCAGCACGGGACAGGGGGCTGATACGCAGTATTTT. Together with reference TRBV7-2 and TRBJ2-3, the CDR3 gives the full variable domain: GAGVSQSPSNKVTEKGKDVELRCDPISGHTALYWYRQSLGQGLEFLIYFQGNSAPDKSGLPSDRFSAERTGGSVSTLTIQRTQQEDSAVYLCASSTGQGADTQYFGPGTRLTVL.

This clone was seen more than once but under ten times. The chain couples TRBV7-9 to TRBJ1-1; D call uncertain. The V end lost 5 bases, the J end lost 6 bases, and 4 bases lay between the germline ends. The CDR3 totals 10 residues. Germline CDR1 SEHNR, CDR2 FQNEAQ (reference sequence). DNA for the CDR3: TGTGCCAGCAGCGCGTCTGAAGCTTTCTTT. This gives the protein CASSASEAFF.